The clone carrying this TCR beta chain was seen a handful of times. The sample belongs to a study of beta chain features in type 1 diabetes. Investigators reverse transcribed all isolated RNA, so they sequenced expressed TCRB transcripts. Sequenced by immunoSEQ multiplex PCR; TCRdb stores in-frame clones only, minus some. This sample carries roughly 610,000 clones, around 16% of them seen once, and the ten largest clones take about 0.097%. CDR3 length: 15 amino acids. CDR1 and CDR2 from the germline V gene are SGHTA and FQGTGA. With V trimmed by 5 bases and J by 9 bases, 7 bases remained unmatched. The source is a man aged 18 to 30 in good health. Sequencing was carried out using naive CD4+ T cells from blood. The rearrangement uses TRBV7-3 and TRBJ2-4, with 13 bases that match TRBD2. This CDR3 is CASSATSGRAGIQYF. The CDR3 nucleotides read TGTGCCAGCAGCGCCACTAGCGGGAGGGCCGGCATTCAGTACTTC.